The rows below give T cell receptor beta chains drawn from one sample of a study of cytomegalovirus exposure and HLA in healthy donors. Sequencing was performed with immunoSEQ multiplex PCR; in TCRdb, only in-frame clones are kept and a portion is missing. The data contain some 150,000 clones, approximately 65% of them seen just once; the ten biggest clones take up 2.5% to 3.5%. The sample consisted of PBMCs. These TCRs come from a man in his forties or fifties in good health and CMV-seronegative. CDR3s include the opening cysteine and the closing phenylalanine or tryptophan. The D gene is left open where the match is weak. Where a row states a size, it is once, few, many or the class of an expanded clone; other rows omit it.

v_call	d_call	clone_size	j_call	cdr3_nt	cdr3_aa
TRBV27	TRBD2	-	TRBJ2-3	TGTGCCAGCAGTTTAAGGGAGGGAGATACGCAGTATTTT	CASSLREGDTQYF
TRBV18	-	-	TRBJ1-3	TGTGCCAGCTCACCACCGGGCCCTGGAAACACCATATATTTT	CASSPPGPGNTIYF
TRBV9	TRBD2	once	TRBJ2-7	TGTGCCAGCAGCCCCTCGAGTAGCGGGGCCCCCTACGAGCAGTACTTC	CASSPSSSGAPYEQYF
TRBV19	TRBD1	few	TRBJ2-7	TGTGCCAGTAGTGAAACCGGGACAGGGACCTACGAGCAGTACTTC	CASSETGTGTYEQYF
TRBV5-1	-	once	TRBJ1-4	TGCGCCAGCAGGACGGGGGTAAATGAAAAACTGTTTTTT	CASRTGVNEKLFF
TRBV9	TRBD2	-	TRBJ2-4	TGTGCCAGCAGCCCCCACCCGGGGAGCGGGAGAGCCAAAAACATTCAGTACTTC	CASSPHPGSGRAKNIQYF
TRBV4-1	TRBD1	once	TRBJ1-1	TGCGCCAGCAGCCAAGGACAGGGGGCTTGGGCTTTCTTT	CASSQGQGAWAFF
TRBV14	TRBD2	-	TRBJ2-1	TGTGCCAGCAGCCAAGAATTCACTAGCGCCGACAATGAGCAGTTCTTC	CASSQEFTSADNEQFF
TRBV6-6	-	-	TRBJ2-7	TGTGCCAGCAGTTACTCGATCGAACAGAACTACGAGCAGTACTTC	CASSYSIEQNYEQYF
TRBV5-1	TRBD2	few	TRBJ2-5	TGCGCCAGCAGCTTTAGCGGGGGGGCCGGAGAGACCCAGTACTTC	CASSFSGGAGETQYF
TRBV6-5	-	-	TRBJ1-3	TGTGCCAGCAGTGGCCGAAGGGGGACTGGAAACACCATATATTTT	CASSGRRGTGNTIYF
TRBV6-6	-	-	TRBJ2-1	TGTGCCAGCAGTTATATCCAGGGGTCGAATGAGCAGTTCTTC	CASSYIQGSNEQFF
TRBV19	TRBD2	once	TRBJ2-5	TGTGCCACGAGACTAGCGGGCGAAGAGACCCAGTACTTC	CATRLAGEETQYF
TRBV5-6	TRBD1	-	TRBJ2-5	TGTGCCAGCAGCTTGGGGGGACAGGGAAAGCAGTACTTC	CASSLGGQGKQYF
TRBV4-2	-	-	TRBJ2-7	TGTGCCAGCAGCCAAGAGTTGGCGGGGACTTCCTACGAGCAGTACTTC	CASSQELAGTSYEQYF
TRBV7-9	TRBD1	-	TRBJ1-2	TGTGCCAGCAGACCCGGGACAGGGGTTCCCTATGGCTACACCTTC	CASRPGTGVPYGYTF
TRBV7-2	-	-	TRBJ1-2	TGTGCCAGCACCCGCCCTCCTAGTTTCGGCTACACCTTC	CASTRPPSFGYTF
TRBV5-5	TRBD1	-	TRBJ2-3	TGTGCCAGCAGCTTCGGGACAGGGGGTTGGAGGCAGTATTTT	CASSFGTGGWRQYF
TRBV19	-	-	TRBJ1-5	TGTGCCAGCAGAACAGGGAGCAATCAGCCCCAGCATTTT	CASRTGSNQPQHF
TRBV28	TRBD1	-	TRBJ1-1	TGTGCCAGCAGTTTGTCGGGACAGGGGATTTTAATGAACACTGAAGCTTTCTTT	CASSLSGQGILMNTEAFF
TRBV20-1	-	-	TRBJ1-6	TGCAGTGCCGAGGAACAATCACCCCTCCACTTT	CSAEEQSPLHF
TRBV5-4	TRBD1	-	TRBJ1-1	TGTGCCAGCAGTGAGGGACAGGGAATATCTGAAGCTTTCTTT	CASSEGQGISEAFF
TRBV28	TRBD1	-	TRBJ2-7	TGTGCCAGCTCCCAAGGGGACAGGGGGACCTACGAGCAGTACTTC	CASSQGDRGTYEQYF
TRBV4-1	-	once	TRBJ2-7	TGCGCCAGCAGCCAAGAACCGGGAAGTGCCGAGCAGTACTTC	CASSQEPGSAEQYF
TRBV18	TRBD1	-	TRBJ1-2	TGTGCCAGCTCACCACGGGGACAGGAGGGCTACACCTTC	CASSPRGQEGYTF
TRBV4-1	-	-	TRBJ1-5	TGCGCCAGCAGCCAAGCTAGGGCAGGGCAGCCCCAGCATTTT	CASSQARAGQPQHF
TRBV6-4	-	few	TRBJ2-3	TGTGCCAGCAGAGCAGGCGTTAGCACAGATACGCAGTATTTT	CASRAGVSTDTQYF
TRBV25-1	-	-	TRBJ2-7	TGTGCCAGCAGTGATCCAGGCCGCTCCTACGAGCAGTACTTC	CASSDPGRSYEQYF
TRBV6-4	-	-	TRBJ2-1	TGTGCCAGCAGTCCAGCGGCCCCCTACAATGAGCAGTTCTTC	CASSPAAPYNEQFF
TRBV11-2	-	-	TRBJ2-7	TGTGCCAGCAGCCACTCATACGAGCAGTACTTC	CASSHSYEQYF
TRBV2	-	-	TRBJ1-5	TGTGCCAGCAGTGAAGCCCGGTCCGGGCAGCCCCAGCATTTT	CASSEARSGQPQHF
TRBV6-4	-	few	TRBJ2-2	TGTGCCATCAGTGAGAGACAGACGTTCACCGGGGAGCTGTTTTTT	CAISERQTFTGELFF
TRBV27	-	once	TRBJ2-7	TGTGCCAGCAGTTTAACCTATGACAGTTCCTACGAGCAGTACTTC	CASSLTYDSSYEQYF
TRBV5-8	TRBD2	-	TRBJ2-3	TGTGCCAGCAGCTTCCAGCGGGAGGGCCGGGATACGCAGTATTTT	CASSFQREGRDTQYF
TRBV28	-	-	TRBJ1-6	TGTGCCAGCAGACTTGACGGGTCGGGTTGGGGCGGGGATTCACCCCTCCACTTT	CASRLDGSGWGGDSPLHF
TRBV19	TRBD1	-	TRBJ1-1	TGTGCCAGTAGTCCCGGGACAGGGGGACAAATGAACACTGAAGCTTTCTTT	CASSPGTGGQMNTEAFF
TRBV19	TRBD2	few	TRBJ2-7	TGTGCCAGTAGTATTCCGGGGGGCTACGAGCAGTACTTC	CASSIPGGYEQYF
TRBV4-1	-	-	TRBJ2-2	TGCGCCAGCAGCCAAGATTTTTTGGCAGGACTTACCGGGGAGCTGTTTTTT	CASSQDFLAGLTGELFF
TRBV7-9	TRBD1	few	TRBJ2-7	TGTGCCAGCAGCCAAGGGACAGGAGTATCCTACGAGCAGTACTTC	CASSQGTGVSYEQYF
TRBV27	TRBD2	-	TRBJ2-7	TGTGCCAGCAGTCCCTGGCTAGCGGGGGGTTACGAGCAGTACTTC	CASSPWLAGGYEQYF
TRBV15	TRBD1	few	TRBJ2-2	TGTGCCACCAGCAGAGATGGGGCAGGGGGATACACCGGGGAGCTGTTTTTT	CATSRDGAGGYTGELFF
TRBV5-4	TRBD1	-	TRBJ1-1	TGTGCCAGCAGCTGGATGGACAGGATGAACACTGAAGCTTTCTTT	CASSWMDRMNTEAFF
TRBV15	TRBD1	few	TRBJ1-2	TGTGCCACCAGCAGAGATAGGCGGACAGGGGACGGTGGCTACACCTTC	CATSRDRRTGDGGYTF
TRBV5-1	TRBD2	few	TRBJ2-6	TGCGCCAGCAGCGGGGGGGCTGGGGCCAACGTCCTGACTTTC	CASSGGAGANVLTF
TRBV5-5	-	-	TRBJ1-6	TGTGCCAGCAACCCGGACAGCTCCTATAATTCACCCCTCCACTTT	CASNPDSSYNSPLHF
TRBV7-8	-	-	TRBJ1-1	TGTGCCAGCAGCTTAGTGGGGGGAGAAACTGAAGCTTTCTTT	CASSLVGGETEAFF
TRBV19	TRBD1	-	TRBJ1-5	TGTGCCAGTAGTGTCCGGACAGGGGACGGGAGTCAGCCCCAGCATTTT	CASSVRTGDGSQPQHF
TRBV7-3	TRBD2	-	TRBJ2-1	TGTGCCAGCAGCCCACCGGGACTAGCGGGGTCCAATGAGCAGTTCTTC	CASSPPGLAGSNEQFF